The 9 T cell receptor beta chains given below trace back to one sample, sequenced in a study of blood T cell repertoires in COVID-19. Profiled with immunoSEQ multiplex PCR; TCRdb holds only in-frame clones, not every one. This sample yields about 350,000 clones, of which approximately 91% are seen a single time; around 0.92% belongs to the top ten. What was sequenced was PBMCs or T cells enriched from blood (not recorded which). The receptor source for this set is a woman under 40 who had been exposed to COVID-19.

This rearrangement joins TRBV18 to TRBJ2-7, with TRBD2 as a possible D gene (6 bases). CDR3 length: 13 amino acids. CDR1 KGHSH and CDR2 LQKENI come from the germline V gene. Trimming took 3 bases from V and 3 from J, leaving 9 bases between them. The CDR3 is CASSPRLDYEQYF. CDR3 nucleotide sequence: TGTGCCAGCTCACCCCGACTAGACTACGAGCAGTACTTC.

The rearrangement uses TRBV5-4 and TRBJ2-1; 14 positions agree with TRBD2. Germline assignment: CDR1 SGHNT and CDR2 YYREEE (reference sequence). The V and J ends lost 2 bases and 7 bases, in that order; junction bases with no gene match: 2. The CDR3 extends over 15 amino acids. In DNA form, the CDR3 reads TGTGCCAGCAGCTTCGGGACTAGCGGGAGTAATGAGCAGTTCTTC. Translated: CASSFGTSGSNEQFF.

This sequence joins TRBV9 and TRBJ2-7; 8 positions agree with TRBD1. The CDR3 length is 13 residues. Germline V CDR1 and CDR2: SGDLS, YYNGEE. V lost 0 bases to trimming and J lost 7 bases; unmatched junction nucleotides: 3. CDR3 in DNA: TGTGCCAGCAGCGTAGAACAGGGGGGTGAGCAGTACTTC. Its translation is CASSVEQGGEQYF. The entire variable domain, with the rest obtained from reference TRBV9 and TRBJ2-7, is as follows: DSGVTQTPKHLITATGQRVTLRCSPRSGDLSVYWYQQSLDQGLQFLIQYYNGEERAKGNILERFSAQQFPDLHSELNLSSLELGDSALYFCASSVEQGGEQYFGPGTRLTVT.

This chain uses TRBV10-2 with TRBJ2-7, with TRBD1 matching 7 bases. This CDR3 contains 18 residues. Germline-derived CDR1 and CDR2 are WSHSY and SAAADI. Trimming at V came to 5 bases and at J to 3 bases, leaving 19 bases not matched to a gene. The CDR3 here is CASSPDFVKQGLRYEQYF. CDR3 bases: TGCGCCAGCAGTCCCGACTTTGTAAAACAGGGGTTGCGCTACGAGCAGTACTTC.

The gene calls are TRBV19 and TRBJ2-7, with a possible D match to TRBD2 (5 bases). Trimming stripped 1 base from V and 5 bases from J, with 12 bases between. This CDR3 has 14 amino acids. The germline gives CDR1 LNHDA, CDR2 SQIVND (reference sequence). The DNA for the CDR3 is TGTGCCAGTAGTATAGGAGGGCAGATCCACGAGCAGTACTTC. Translation gives CASSIGGQIHEQYF. The full variable domain, with the rest looked up from reference TRBV19 and TRBJ2-7, is DGGITQSPKYLFRKEGQNVTLSCEQNLNHDAMYWYRQDPGQGLRLIYYSQIVNDFQKGDIAEGYSVSREKKESFPLTVTSAQKNPTAFYLCASSIGGQIHEQYFGPGTRLTVT.

The gene calls are TRBV29-1 and TRBJ1-4; perhaps TRBD1 as D (6 bases). The CDR3 runs to 11 residues. The ends were cut back, 4 bases at V and 12 bases at J, with 12 bases in the middle. Germline-derived CDR1 and CDR2 are SQVTM and ANQGSEA. CDR3 region: CSVGRGGELFF. CDR3 in DNA: TGCAGCGTTGGCAGGGGTGGCGAACTGTTTTTT.

The chain links TRBV9 to TRBJ1-3, with unresolved D. The V gene's germline CDR1 is SGDLS and CDR2 YYNGEE. CDR3 length equals 14 residues. Trimming took off 6 bases at V and 0 bases at J, with 10 bases between the two ends. The CDR3 spells CASKSSDSGNTIYF. In nucleotides, the CDR3 is TGTGCCAGCAAAAGCAGCGACTCTGGAAACACCATATATTTT.

The rearrangement uses TRBV10-3 and TRBJ1-5, with D uncertain. Germline V lookup: CDR1 ENHRY, CDR2 SYGVKD. V was shortened by 6 bases and J by 0 bases, with 12 bases between the two germline ends. This CDR3 is built from 15 residues. CDR3 loop: CAISATGYSNQPQHF. DNA of the CDR3: TGTGCCATCAGCGCGACGGGGTATAGCAATCAGCCCCAGCATTTT.

The chain has TRBV28 and TRBJ2-3; TRBD1 matches at 7 bases. Germline V gene sequence: CDR1 MDHEN, CDR2 SYDVKM. Unmatched junction bases numbered 13, after V lost 3 bases and J lost 4 bases. This CDR3 comprises 17 residues. Here the CDR3 DNA reads TGTGCCAGCAGTTTTCTCCTCACAGGGGTGGAGGCAGATACGCAGTATTTT. Protein product: CASSFLLTGVEADTQYF.